This is a list of T cell receptor beta chains from one sample in a study of T cell responses to AZD1222 COVID-19 vaccine. This table comes from immunoSEQ multiplex PCR, and its TCRdb copy is limited to in-frame clones, with some not included. The sample yields about 180,000 clones, 90% to 95% seen once. Sequenced here: peripheral blood, sampled 28 days after the second AZD1222 dose. These receptors all stem from an adult who received the AZD1222 COVID-19 vaccine. The CDR3 runs from the conserved cysteine through the conserved F or W. The order of the fields is J gene, D gene, clone size, V gene, CDR3 protein, CDR3 DNA. The D gene is left open where the match is weak. Clone size is stated in some rows and not others, as once, few, many or a class when expanded.

TRBJ1-1 - - TRBV7-8 CASSFSSTANTEAFF TGTGCCAGCAGCTTCTCTTCGACAGCGAACACTGAAGCTTTCTTT
TRBJ1-5 - - TRBV19 CASSMRGQGSNQPQHF TGTGCCAGTAGTATGAGAGGCCAGGGGAGCAATCAGCCCCAGCATTTT
TRBJ2-7 - once TRBV5-1 CASKSSGTPGEQYF TGCGCCAGCAAGTCTTCGGGGACCCCTGGCGAGCAGTACTTC
TRBJ1-2 - - TRBV29-1 CSPVRDRLGYTF TGCAGCCCCGTTAGGGACCGGCTTGGCTACACCTTC
TRBJ1-6 - - TRBV15 CATSPRFNSPLHF TGTGCCACCAGCCCAAGATTTAATTCACCCCTCCACTTT
TRBJ1-4 - - TRBV2 CASSAQGGGVKLFF TGTGCCAGCAGTGCCCAAGGGGGAGGGGTTAAACTGTTTTTT
TRBJ2-7 - - TRBV9 CASSSRAGRTLYEQYF TGTGCCAGCAGCTCCAGGGCGGGACGGACTCTCTACGAGCAGTACTTC
TRBJ1-6 - - TRBV28 CASSLRDSDSPLHF TGTGCCAGCAGTTTGAGGGATTCGGATTCACCCCTCCACTTT
TRBJ2-7 - - TRBV28 CASSSSLRGDEQYF TGTGCCAGCAGTTCATCCCTTAGGGGCGACGAGCAGTACTTC
TRBJ2-1 - - TRBV29-1 CSGAFRGYSNEQFF TGCAGCGGTGCTTTCAGGGGATATTCCAATGAGCAGTTCTTC
TRBJ2-1 - - TRBV1 CTSSQDIAGVGEQFF TGCACCAGCAGCCAAGATATAGCGGGAGTTGGTGAGCAGTTCTTC
TRBJ1-3 - once TRBV5-1 CASSLRVGSSGNTIYF TGCGCCAGCAGCTTGAGGGTAGGGAGCTCTGGAAACACCATATATTTT
TRBJ1-5 - - TRBV24-1 CATSVGGFGNQPQHF TGTGCCACCAGTGTGGGTGGTTTCGGGAATCAGCCCCAGCATTTT
TRBJ1-4 TRBD1 - TRBV19 CASDNGQGQNEKLFF TGTGCCAGTGACAACGGACAGGGCCAGAATGAAAAACTGTTTTTT
TRBJ1-5 TRBD1 - TRBV5-3 CARSLVRGLSNQPQHF TGTGCCAGAAGCTTGGTGAGGGGGCTCAGCAATCAGCCCCAGCATTTT
TRBJ1-1 TRBD1 - TRBV10-2 CASSDGQGTAFF TGCGCCAGCAGTGACGGACAGGGGACGGCTTTCTTT
TRBJ1-2 - - TRBV10-3 CAISKEGSGYTF TGTGCCATCAGTAAGGAGGGGAGTGGCTACACCTTC
TRBJ1-5 - - TRBV27 CASSGRQPQHF TGTGCCAGCAGTGGACGGCAGCCCCAGCATTTT
TRBJ2-2 - - TRBV24-1 CATSDFFYTDTGELFF TGTGCCACCAGTGATTTCTTCTATACTGACACCGGGGAGCTGTTTTTT
TRBJ1-5 TRBD1 - TRBV19 CASSTRGTANSNQPQHF TGTGCCAGTAGTACCCGAGGGACAGCGAATAGCAATCAGCCCCAGCATTTT
TRBJ1-6 - - TRBV19 CASSGGPLNYNSPLHF TGTGCCAGTAGTGGAGGCCCCCTCAACTATAATTCACCCCTCCACTTT
TRBJ2-7 TRBD1 - TRBV11-2 CASSPPGQESHGENYEQYF TGTGCCAGCAGCCCTCCGGGACAGGAGAGCCATGGGGAAAACTACGAGCAGTACTTC
TRBJ2-5 - once TRBV5-1 CASSLTSYGTNREETQYF TGCGCCAGCAGCTTGACATCTTACGGGACCAATCGTGAAGAGACCCAGTACTTC
TRBJ2-1 TRBD2 few TRBV6-1 CASSERESGEQFF TGTGCCAGCAGTGAGCGGGAGTCCGGTGAGCAGTTCTTC
TRBJ1-5 - - TRBV6-5 CASTQSIGQPQHF TGTGCCAGCACTCAATCGATCGGTCAGCCCCAGCATTTT
TRBJ2-3 - - TRBV14 CASSQEPRRTDTQYF TGTGCCAGCAGCCAAGAACCGCGCCGCACAGATACGCAGTATTTT